One sample yielded the 10 T cell receptor beta chains listed below, sequenced in a study of blood T cells in healthy people across ages. Combining a sample-barcoded 5' primer with a J-beta primer mix, a second PCR ran for roughly 7 to 11 cycles. TCRdb processed the 5' RACE reads anew with MiXCR; each CDR3 protein has one entry. The table records about 1.8 million distinct CDR3 sequences, roughly 49% of them present only once. Source material: blood. The receptors shown here come from a middle-aged woman in good health.

The CDR3 DNA reads TGCGCCAGCAGCCAAGGGGGACAGGGGGCCGCAGATACGCAGTACTTC. Translation: CASSQGGQGAADTQYF. This sequence joins TRBV4-3 and TRBJ2-3; TRBD1 agrees at 12 bases. The assigned J gene may be wrong: the sequence end matches TRBJ2-7 better. The V gene's germline CDR1 is LGHNA and CDR2 YSLEER. The CDR3 sequence is 16 residues long.

Worth noting for this clonotype: The germline gene is not matched at one end of the junction; a read error may be the cause. The genes are TRBV5-1 and TRBJ2-7; TRBD2 matches at 10 bases. In germline, CDR1 is SGHRS, CDR2 YFSETQ. The CDR3 is 17 amino acids. Here the CDR3 reads CTSSLTKLAGRSYEQYF. CDR3 bases: TGCACCAGCAGCTTGACGAAACTAGCGGGGCGCTCCTACGAGCAGTACTTC.

The chain recombines TRBV28 with TRBJ1-2; D uncertain. The CDR3 is made up of 15 amino acids. The V gene's germline CDR1 is MDHEN and CDR2 SYDVKM. V was pared by 5 bases and J by 4 bases, with 17 bases between. The CDR3 is CASSAPRAGGYGYTF. The DNA for the CDR3 is TGTGCCAGCAGTGCCCCCCGGGCGGGAGGCTATGGCTACACCTTC.

Notes on this clonotype: Sequence at one end of the junction differs from germline and may be a read error. The J gene is TRBJ2-3, the V gene TRBV10-3; TRBD1 agrees at 7 bases. Germline V gene lookup returns CDR1 ENHRY and CDR2 SYGVKD. The CDR3 extends over 16 amino acids. Here the CDR3 DNA reads TGTGCCGTCAGTGAGGGTATTAGTGGACAGGCAGATACGCAGTATTTT. It is translated as CAVSEGISGQADTQYF.

This clonotype was seen more than once but under ten times. The chain carries TRBV15 and TRBJ2-3; 9 bases are a match to TRBD1. This CDR3 spans 18 amino acids. CDR1 is LNHNV and CDR2 is YYDKDF in the germline V gene (reference sequence). V shed 5 bases, J shed 3 bases, and the junction held 15 bases outside the gene matches. CDR3 protein: CATSRTSHTGGATDTQYF. Written as DNA, the CDR3 is TGTGCCACCAGCCGGACTTCGCACACAGGGGGCGCGACAGATACGCAGTATTTT.

The rearrangement links TRBV5-1 to TRBJ2-7, with 13 bases matching TRBD2. The V segment lost 2 bases and the J segment 2 bases; nucleotides outside the gene matches: 13. Germline CDR1 and CDR2: SGHRS and YFSETQ. This CDR3 region has 19 residues. Written as DNA, the CDR3 is TGCGCCAGCAGCTTCCCGACTAGCGGGGGGAGCCCCTCGACCTACGAGCAGTACTTC. Its translation: CASSFPTSGGSPSTYEQYF.

The CDR3 here is CASSQDARAGGHYGYTF. The CDR3 DNA sequence: TGCGCCAGCAGCCAAGACGCGCGGGCAGGAGGGCACTATGGCTACACCTTC. V and J are TRBV4-3 and TRBJ1-2; no reliable D call. The CDR3 loop spans 17 amino acids. Trimming pared 0 bases from V and 3 bases from J, leaving 17 bases between. Germline V lookup: CDR1 LGHNA, CDR2 YSLEER.

V and J are TRBV10-3 and TRBJ1-2, with TRBD1 as a possible D gene (5 bases). The germline V gene has CDR1 ENHRY and CDR2 SYGVKD. Between the trimmed V and J ends, which lost 8 bases and 4 bases, there was a span of 14 bases. The CDR3 extends over 13 amino acids. CDR3: CAIVTGPGYGYTF. Here the CDR3 DNA reads TGTGCCATCGTGACGGGGCCAGGCTATGGCTACACCTTC.

The chain is built from TRBV6-1 and TRBJ1-2; 10 nucleotides align to TRBD1. The CDR3 sequence is 14 residues long. Per the germline V gene, CDR1 is MNHNS and CDR2 is SASEGT. J was trimmed by 3 bases and V by 3 bases; bases with no gene match: 1. The CDR3 DNA follows: TGTGCCAGCAGTGAGGGACAGGGGCACTATGGCTACACCTTC. Its protein product is CASSEGQGHYGYTF.

The chain joins TRBV5-1 to TRBJ2-3; D possibly corresponds to TRBD1 (6 bases). Germline CDR1 SGHRS, CDR2 YFSETQ. The CDR3 is made up of 15 amino acids. Deletions cut 0 bases from V and 2 bases from J, with 10 bases between. CDR3 amino acids: CASSLEGVDTDTQYF. In nucleotides, the CDR3 is TGCGCCAGCAGCTTGGAGGGGGTTGACACAGATACGCAGTATTTT.